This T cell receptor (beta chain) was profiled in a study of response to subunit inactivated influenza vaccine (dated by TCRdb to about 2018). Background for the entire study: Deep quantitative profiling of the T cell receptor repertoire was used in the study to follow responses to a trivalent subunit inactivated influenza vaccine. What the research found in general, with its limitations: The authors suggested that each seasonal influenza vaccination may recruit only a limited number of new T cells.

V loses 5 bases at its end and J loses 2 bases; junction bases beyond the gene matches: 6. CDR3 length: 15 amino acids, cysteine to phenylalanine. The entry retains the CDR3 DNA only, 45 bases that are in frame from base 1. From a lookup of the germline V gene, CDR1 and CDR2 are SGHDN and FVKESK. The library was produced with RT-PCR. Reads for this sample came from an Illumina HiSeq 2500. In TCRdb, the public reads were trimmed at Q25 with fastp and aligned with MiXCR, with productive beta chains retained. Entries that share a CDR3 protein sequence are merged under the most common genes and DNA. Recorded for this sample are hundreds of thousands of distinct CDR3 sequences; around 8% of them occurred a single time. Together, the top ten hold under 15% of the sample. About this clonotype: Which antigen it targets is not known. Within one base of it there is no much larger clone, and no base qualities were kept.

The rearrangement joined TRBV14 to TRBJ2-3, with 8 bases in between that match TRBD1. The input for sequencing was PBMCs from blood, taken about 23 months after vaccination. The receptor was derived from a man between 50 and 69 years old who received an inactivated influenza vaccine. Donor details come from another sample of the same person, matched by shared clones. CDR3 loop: CASSMGTGPTDTQYF. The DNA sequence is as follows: TGTGCCAGCAGCATGGGGACAGGCCCCACAGATACGCAGTATTTT.